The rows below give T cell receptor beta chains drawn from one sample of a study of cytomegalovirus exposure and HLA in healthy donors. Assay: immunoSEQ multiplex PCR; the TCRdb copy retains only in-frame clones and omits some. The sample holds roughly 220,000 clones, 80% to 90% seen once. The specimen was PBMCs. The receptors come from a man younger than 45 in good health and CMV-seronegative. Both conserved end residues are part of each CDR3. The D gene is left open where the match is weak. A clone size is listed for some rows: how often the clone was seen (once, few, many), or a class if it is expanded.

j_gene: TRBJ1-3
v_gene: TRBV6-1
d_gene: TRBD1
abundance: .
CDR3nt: TGTGCCAGCAGTGGGGGACAGGCCTACTCTGGAAACACCATATATTTT
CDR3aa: CASSGGQAYSGNTIYF

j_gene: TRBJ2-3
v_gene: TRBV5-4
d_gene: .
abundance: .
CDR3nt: TGTGCCAGCAGGTCGGGGGGCCGGGCAGATACGCAGTATTTT
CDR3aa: CASRSGGRADTQYF

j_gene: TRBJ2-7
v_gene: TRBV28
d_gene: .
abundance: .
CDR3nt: TGTGCCAGCAACGCCGTAACCTACGAGCAGTACTTC
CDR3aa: CASNAVTYEQYF

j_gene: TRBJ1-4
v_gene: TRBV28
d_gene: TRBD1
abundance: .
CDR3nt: TGTGCCAGCAGTTATGGGGGACAGGGGAGGAAACTGTTTTTT
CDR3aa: CASSYGGQGRKLFF

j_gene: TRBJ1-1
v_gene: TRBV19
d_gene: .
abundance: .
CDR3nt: TGTGCCAGTATTCAGGGAACGGGTGAAGCTTTCTTT
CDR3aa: CASIQGTGEAFF

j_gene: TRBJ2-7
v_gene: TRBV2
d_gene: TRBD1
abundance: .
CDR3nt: TGTGCCAGCAGCTACAGGACAGGCAGTGAGCAGTACTTC
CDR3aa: CASSYRTGSEQYF

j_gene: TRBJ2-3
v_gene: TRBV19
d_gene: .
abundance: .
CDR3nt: TGTGCCAGTAAACCCAGATCTAGCACAGATACGCAGTATTTT
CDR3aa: CASKPRSSTDTQYF

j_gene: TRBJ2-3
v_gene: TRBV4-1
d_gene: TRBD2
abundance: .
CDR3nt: TGCGCCAGCAGCCACCGACTAGCGGGGGGCCCAGATACGCAGTATTTT
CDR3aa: CASSHRLAGGPDTQYF

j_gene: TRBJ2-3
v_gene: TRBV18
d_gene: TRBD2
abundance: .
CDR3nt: TGTGCCAGCTCACCACACGCTGCTTTGGGGCTAGCGGACACAGATACGCAGTATTTT
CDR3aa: CASSPHAALGLADTDTQYF

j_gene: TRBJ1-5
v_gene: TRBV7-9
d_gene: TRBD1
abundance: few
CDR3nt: TGTGCCAGCAGCTCCACAGGGGGTAGAGAGCCCCAGCATTTT
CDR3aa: CASSSTGGREPQHF

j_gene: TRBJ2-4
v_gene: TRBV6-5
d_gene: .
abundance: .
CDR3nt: TGTGCCAGCAGCCAATCGGGGAAAGCCAAAAACATTCAGTACTTC
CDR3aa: CASSQSGKAKNIQYF

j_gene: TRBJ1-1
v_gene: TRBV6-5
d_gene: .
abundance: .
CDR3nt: TGTGCCAGCGGCGGCCCAGGGGAGGGGAACACTGAAGCTTTCTTT
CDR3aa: CASGGPGEGNTEAFF

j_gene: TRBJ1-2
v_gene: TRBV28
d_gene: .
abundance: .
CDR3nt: TGTGCCAGCAGTCCGGGGACACCCACCATTAGCGATGGCTACACCTTC
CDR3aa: CASSPGTPTISDGYTF

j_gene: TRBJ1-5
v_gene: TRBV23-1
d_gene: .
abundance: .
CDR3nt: TGCGCCAGCAGTCAATCGAAGGCGGGCAGTAGCAATCAGCCCCAGCATTTT
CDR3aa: CASSQSKAGSSNQPQHF

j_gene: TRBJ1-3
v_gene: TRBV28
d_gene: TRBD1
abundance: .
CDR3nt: TGTGCCAGCAGTTTTTATGCACGAGGACAGGGTTCGGGAAACACCATATATTTT
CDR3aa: CASSFYARGQGSGNTIYF

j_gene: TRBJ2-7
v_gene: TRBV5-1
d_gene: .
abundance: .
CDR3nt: TGCGCCAGCAGCTTGGTGACACTAGCTTACGAGCAGTACTTC
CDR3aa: CASSLVTLAYEQYF

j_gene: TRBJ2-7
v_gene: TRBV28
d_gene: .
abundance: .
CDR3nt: TGTGCCAGCAGTTTAGCGGGAAGCTCCTACGAGCAGTACTTC
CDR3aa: CASSLAGSSYEQYF

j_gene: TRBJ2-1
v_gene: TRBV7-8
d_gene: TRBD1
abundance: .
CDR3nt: TGTGCCAGCAGGTCCGGACAGGTCTTGGCCTTCTCCTACAATGAGCAGTTCTTC
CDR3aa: CASRSGQVLAFSYNEQFF

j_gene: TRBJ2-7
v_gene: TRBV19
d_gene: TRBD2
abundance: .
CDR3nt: TGTGCCAGTACCCCCAACCCAGGGACTAGCGACGAGCAGTACTTC
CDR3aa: CASTPNPGTSDEQYF

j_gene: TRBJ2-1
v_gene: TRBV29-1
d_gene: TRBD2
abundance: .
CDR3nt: TGCAGCGGAAGCTCTAGCGGGGGGGCCGTACATGAGCAGTTCTTC
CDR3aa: CSGSSSGGAVHEQFF

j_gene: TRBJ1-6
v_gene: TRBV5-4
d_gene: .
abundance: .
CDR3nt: TGTGCCAGCAGCTTGGACATCTTTAATTCACCCCTCCACTTT
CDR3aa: CASSLDIFNSPLHF

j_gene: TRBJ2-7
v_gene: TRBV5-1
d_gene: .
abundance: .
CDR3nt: TGCGCCAGCAGCTTGGGACACGGCGACGAGCAGTACTTC
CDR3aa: CASSLGHGDEQYF

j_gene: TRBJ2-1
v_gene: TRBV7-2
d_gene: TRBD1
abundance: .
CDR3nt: TGTGCCAGCAGCAAAAACAGGGGTTACAATGAGCAGTTCTTC
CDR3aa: CASSKNRGYNEQFF

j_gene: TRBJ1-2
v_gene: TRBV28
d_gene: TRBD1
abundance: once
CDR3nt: TGTGCCAGCAGTCCGGGGGGACAGGGGAACTATGGCTACACCTTC
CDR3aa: CASSPGGQGNYGYTF